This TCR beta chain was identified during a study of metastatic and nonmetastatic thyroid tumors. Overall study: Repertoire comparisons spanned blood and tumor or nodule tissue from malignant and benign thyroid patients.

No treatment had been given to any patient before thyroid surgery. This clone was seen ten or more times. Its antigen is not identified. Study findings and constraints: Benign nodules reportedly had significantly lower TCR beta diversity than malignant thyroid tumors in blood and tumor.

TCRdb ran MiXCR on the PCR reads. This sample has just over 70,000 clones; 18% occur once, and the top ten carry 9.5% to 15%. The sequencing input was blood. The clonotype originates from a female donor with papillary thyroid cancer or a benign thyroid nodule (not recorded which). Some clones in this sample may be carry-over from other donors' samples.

The CDR3 bases are TGCGCCAGCACTTCTAGCGGGCAAGAGACCCAGTACTTC. Translation: CASTSSGQETQYF. This rearrangement joins TRBV5-1 to TRBJ2-5; 8 nucleotides line up with TRBD2. Per germline, CDR1 SGHRS and CDR2 YFSETQ. The CDR3 loop spans 13 amino acids. V was pared by 6 bases and J by 2 bases, with 3 bases of the junction left unmatched.